This is a list of T cell receptor beta chains from one sample in a study of T-cell reconstitution after alpha-beta-depleted transplantation in children. Each CDR3 protein is one row after TCRdb ran MiXCR on the PCR reads. Among around 490,000 distinct CDR3 sequences, over 9.5% were seen once, and the ten largest hold 11% to 15%. This specimen was PBMCs, mostly from graft donor cells, taken 180 days after TCRalphabeta/CD19-depleted stem cell transplant. All receptors derive from a female patient between 2 and 15 years old who had a stem cell transplant for aplastic anemia, so the T cells may come from the graft donor. CDR3s include the opening cysteine and the closing phenylalanine or tryptophan. The D gene is left open where the match is weak. The listing skips clone size in some rows; elsewhere it reads once, few, many or a size class.

J: TRBJ1-1; size: few; D: -; V: TRBV28; DNA: TGTGCCAGCAGCCCTACTCCTAACACTGAAGCTTTCTTT; CDR3: CASSPTPNTEAFF
J: TRBJ2-3; size: few; D: -; V: TRBV12-3/TRBV12-4; DNA: TGTGCCAGCAATGGGGGCAGAGATGGATATACGCAGTATTTT; CDR3: CASNGGRDGYTQYF
J: TRBJ2-5; size: many; D: TRBD2; V: TRBV20-1; DNA: TGCAGTGCTAGAGATCTTGTTTTAGCGGGACGAGAGACCCAGTACTTC; CDR3: CSARDLVLAGRETQYF
J: TRBJ1-6; size: -; D: TRBD1; V: TRBV18; DNA: TGTGCCAGCTCACGACCGGGACAGAGAAATTCACCCCTCCACTTT; CDR3: CASSRPGQRNSPLHF
J: TRBJ2-7; size: many; D: TRBD1; V: TRBV5-1; DNA: TGCGCCAGCAGCTCAGGGACAGGGATCTCCTACGAGCAGTACTTC; CDR3: CASSSGTGISYEQYF
J: TRBJ2-7; size: few; D: TRBD1; V: TRBV6-2/TRBV6-3; DNA: TGTGCCAGCAGTTACGGGACAGGAGAGCAGTACTTC; CDR3: CASSYGTGEQYF
J: TRBJ2-3; size: -; D: TRBD2; V: TRBV10-3; DNA: TGTGCCATCAGTGAGGGGTCGGGAGGTGGAGATACGCAGTATTTT; CDR3: CAISEGSGGGDTQYF
J: TRBJ1-2; size: few; D: -; V: TRBV4-1; DNA: TGCGCCAGCAGCCAAGATCCGACTACCGGGACATTGCGTGGCTACACCTTC; CDR3: CASSQDPTTGTLRGYTF
J: TRBJ1-5; size: many; D: -; V: TRBV5-1; DNA: TGCGCCAGCTCCTTGTACGGTAATCAGCCCCAGCATTTT; CDR3: CASSLYGNQPQHF
J: TRBJ1-2; size: many; D: -; V: TRBV29-1; DNA: TGCAGCGTTGGAGGGTCGTCTAACTATGGCTACACCTTC; CDR3: CSVGGSSNYGYTF
J: TRBJ1-5; size: -; D: -; V: TRBV21-1; DNA: TGTGCCAGCAGCAATGGGGGGGTGAGCAATCAGCCCCAGCATTTT; CDR3: CASSNGGVSNQPQHF
J: TRBJ1-5; size: -; D: TRBD1; V: TRBV5-1; DNA: TGCGCCAGCAGACCAGGGGGAGGCCCCAATCAGCCCCAGCATTTT; CDR3: CASRPGGGPNQPQHF
J: TRBJ2-1; size: -; D: TRBD2; V: TRBV27; DNA: TGTGCCAGCAGTTTCGCGGGAGGAGGGCAGTTCTTC; CDR3: CASSFAGGGQFF
J: TRBJ2-5; size: -; D: -; V: TRBV20-1; DNA: TGCAGTGCTAGAGTAGGGCTAGTCCAAGAGACCCAGTACTTC; CDR3: CSARVGLVQETQYF
J: TRBJ1-1; size: -; D: -; V: TRBV7-9; DNA: TGTGCCAGCAGCTTGAGGGACACCACTGAAGCTTTCTTT; CDR3: CASSLRDTTEAFF
J: TRBJ1-1; size: -; D: -; V: TRBV6-2/TRBV6-3; DNA: TGTGCCAGCGGGTACCGTCCCGGGACATTGAACACTGAAGCTTTCTTT; CDR3: CASGYRPGTLNTEAFF
J: TRBJ2-1; size: many; D: -; V: TRBV12-3/TRBV12-4; DNA: TGTGCCAGCAGTGCGGCGGGGACTCCGAGCTCCTACAATGAGCAGTTCTTC; CDR3: CASSAAGTPSSYNEQFF
J: TRBJ2-1; size: -; D: TRBD2; V: TRBV7-9; DNA: TGTGCCGGCAGCGGGGGGCCTCTAAACAATGAGCAGTTCTTC; CDR3: CAGSGGPLNNEQFF
J: TRBJ2-1; size: -; D: TRBD1; V: TRBV7-6; DNA: TGTGCCAGCAGCGACCAGACAGGGGGCGTTGGGAATGAGCAGTTCTTC; CDR3: CASSDQTGGVGNEQFF
J: TRBJ2-7; size: few; D: TRBD2; V: TRBV12-3/TRBV12-4; DNA: TGTGCCTGCAGCCCCGGGACTAGCGGGAGGCTCCGCTTATACGAGCAGTACTTC; CDR3: CACSPGTSGRLRLYEQYF
J: TRBJ2-6; size: -; D: TRBD2; V: TRBV7-9; DNA: TGTGCCAGCAGCAGGGCGGGGGGCACCCTTGGGGCCAACGTCCTGACTTTC; CDR3: CASSRAGGTLGANVLTF
J: TRBJ2-6; size: -; D: -; V: TRBV4-3; DNA: TGCGCCAGCAGCCAAGTACGTCGCTCTGGGGCCAACGTCCTGACTTTC; CDR3: CASSQVRRSGANVLTF
J: TRBJ2-1; size: few; D: TRBD1; V: TRBV20-1; DNA: TGCAGTGCTAGTGAGGGACAGGGGGTAAGCTCCTACAATGAGCAGTTCTTC; CDR3: CSASEGQGVSSYNEQFF
J: TRBJ2-7; size: -; D: -; V: TRBV6-5; DNA: TGTGCCAGCAGTTACTCTACTAATGGGAACTCTTACGAGCAGTACTTC; CDR3: CASSYSTNGNSYEQYF
J: TRBJ1-4; size: few; D: -; V: TRBV28; DNA: TGTGCCAGCTCTATGGGGGCAATAGGTGAAAAACTGTTTTTT; CDR3: CASSMGAIGEKLFF
J: TRBJ2-5; size: -; D: -; V: TRBV18; DNA: TGTGCCAGCTCCCCCCAGCAACAAGAGACCCAGTACTTC; CDR3: CASSPQQQETQYF
J: TRBJ1-3; size: few; D: -; V: TRBV6-6; DNA: TGTGCCAGCACGAGGGAGAGGGGAAACACCATATATTTT; CDR3: CASTRERGNTIYF
J: TRBJ2-7; size: many; D: TRBD2; V: TRBV12-3/TRBV12-4; DNA: TGTGCCAGCAGTTTCGCGGAGTCTAGCGGACGCTACGAGCAGTACTTC; CDR3: CASSFAESSGRYEQYF
J: TRBJ2-1; size: -; D: -; V: TRBV27; DNA: TGTGCCAGCAGCTTCGGCGGGCCGACCTACAATGAGCAGTTCTTC; CDR3: CASSFGGPTYNEQFF
J: TRBJ2-1; size: many; D: TRBD2; V: TRBV5-1; DNA: TGCGCCAGCAGCCCCGGGACTAGCGGGACCCATGAGCAGTTCTTC; CDR3: CASSPGTSGTHEQFF
J: TRBJ1-1; size: few; D: -; V: TRBV5-5; DNA: TGTGCCAGCAGTCCTTTCGGACAGCCGAACACTGAAGCTTTCTTT; CDR3: CASSPFGQPNTEAFF
J: TRBJ1-2; size: -; D: TRBD1; V: TRBV18; DNA: TGTGCCAGCTCCCCCGGGACAGGGGATAACTATGGCTACACCTTC; CDR3: CASSPGTGDNYGYTF
J: TRBJ1-1; size: many; D: -; V: TRBV7-2; DNA: TGTGCCAGCAGCTCCGACAGGAAGCCACTGGGGACTGAAGCTTTCTTT; CDR3: CASSSDRKPLGTEAFF
J: TRBJ1-1; size: few; D: -; V: TRBV11-3; DNA: TGTGCCAGCAGCTTAGTGACAGCTCTCCTGAACACTGAAGCTTTCTTT; CDR3: CASSLVTALLNTEAFF
J: TRBJ1-1; size: -; D: TRBD1; V: TRBV29-1; DNA: TGCAGCGGCAAAGCCGACAGGGGCACTGAAGCTTTCTTT; CDR3: CSGKADRGTEAFF
J: TRBJ1-5; size: many; D: -; V: TRBV6-5; DNA: TGTGCCAGCAGGGCAGGACAGACTAATCAGCCCCAGCATTTT; CDR3: CASRAGQTNQPQHF
J: TRBJ1-4; size: few; D: TRBD1; V: TRBV7-2; DNA: TGTGCCAGCAGCTCCGCACCGGGACAGGGGTTAGAAAAACTGTTTTTT; CDR3: CASSSAPGQGLEKLFF
J: TRBJ1-1; size: -; D: -; V: TRBV6-2/TRBV6-3; DNA: TGTGCCAGCAGTTCCGACAGTCTCACTGAAGCTTTCTTT; CDR3: CASSSDSLTEAFF
J: TRBJ2-1; size: many; D: -; V: TRBV6-1; DNA: TGTGCCAGCAGTGATCTAGCGACCTCCTACAATGAGCAGTTCTTC; CDR3: CASSDLATSYNEQFF
J: TRBJ2-1; size: few; D: -; V: TRBV7-9; DNA: TGTGCCAGCAGCTTCGCTCCCCTCTACAATGAGCAGTTCTTC; CDR3: CASSFAPLYNEQFF
J: TRBJ2-5; size: -; D: TRBD2; V: TRBV7-2; DNA: TGTGCCAGCAGCTTAACCGGGACTAGAATCCAAGAGACCCAGTACTTC; CDR3: CASSLTGTRIQETQYF
J: TRBJ1-6; size: few; D: -; V: TRBV14; DNA: TGTGCCAGCAGCCGAGACAGGAATTCACCCCTCCACTTT; CDR3: CASSRDRNSPLHF
J: TRBJ1-6; size: -; D: -; V: TRBV28; DNA: TGTGCCAGCAGTGGCGGACAGATTTATAATTCACCCCTCCACTTT; CDR3: CASSGGQIYNSPLHF
J: TRBJ2-3; size: few; D: -; V: TRBV7-2; DNA: TGTGCCAGCAGCCTACCGGCCGTTGGGACAGATACGCAGTATTTT; CDR3: CASSLPAVGTDTQYF
J: TRBJ2-1; size: -; D: TRBD2; V: TRBV4-1; DNA: TGCGCCAGCAGCCAAGTGGGAGGCACTAGCGGAGCCTACAATGAGCAGTTCTTC; CDR3: CASSQVGGTSGAYNEQFF
J: TRBJ2-1; size: -; D: -; V: TRBV18; DNA: TGTGCCAGCTCCCTCCAGGGGCAGGGTGAGCAGTTCTTC; CDR3: CASSLQGQGEQFF
J: TRBJ1-6; size: few; D: -; V: TRBV12-3/TRBV12-4; DNA: TGTGCCAGCAGGACGACAGGATTTAGGGGTTCACCCCTCCACTTT; CDR3: CASRTTGFRGSPLHF
J: TRBJ1-1; size: many; D: -; V: TRBV29-1; DNA: TGCAGCGTAGGGAGGGGGGGGACTGAAGCTTTCTTT; CDR3: CSVGRGGTEAFF
J: TRBJ2-7; size: -; D: TRBD1; V: TRBV7-2; DNA: TGTGCCAGCAGCTTTAGACCGGGACAGGGGGCCTACGAGCAGTACTTC; CDR3: CASSFRPGQGAYEQYF
J: TRBJ2-1; size: few; D: -; V: TRBV12-3/TRBV12-4; DNA: TGTGCCAGCAGTTCCTCCATCCCCGAGTCGTCGTCCTACAATGAGCAGTTCTTC; CDR3: CASSSSIPESSSYNEQFF
J: TRBJ2-7; size: few; D: -; V: TRBV28; DNA: TGTGCCAGCAGTCCTACTAACTGGGGGGAATCCTACGAGCAGTACTTC; CDR3: CASSPTNWGESYEQYF
J: TRBJ2-1; size: few; D: -; V: TRBV4-1; DNA: TGCGCCAGCAGCCAAGATAGGGCGGGATTGCCCTCGGGTGAGCAGTTCTTC; CDR3: CASSQDRAGLPSGEQFF
J: TRBJ2-1; size: -; D: TRBD2; V: TRBV4-3; DNA: TGCGCCAGCAGCCATGAGGCGGGAGGGTTTTACAATGAGCAGTTCTTC; CDR3: CASSHEAGGFYNEQFF
J: TRBJ1-1; size: -; D: -; V: TRBV5-1; DNA: TGCGCCAGCAGCTCTACACCTCAGGGTCATGAAGCTTTCTTT; CDR3: CASSSTPQGHEAFF
J: TRBJ2-7; size: many; D: -; V: TRBV28; DNA: TGTGCCAGCAGTTTTGGCTTCGGGGGACCTTTAGAAGAGCAGTACTTC; CDR3: CASSFGFGGPLEEQYF
J: TRBJ2-3; size: few; D: -; V: TRBV7-2; DNA: TGTGCCAGCAGCTCACGCGGAGCTAGCACAGATACGCAGTATTTT; CDR3: CASSSRGASTDTQYF
J: TRBJ1-1; size: -; D: -; V: TRBV20-1; DNA: TGCAGTGCTAGACAGGGATCCGGGGCCACTGAAGCTTTCTTT; CDR3: CSARQGSGATEAFF
J: TRBJ2-7; size: -; D: -; V: TRBV7-3; DNA: TGTGCCAGCAGCTTAGGCCAGGGGATCGCCTACGAGCAGTACTTC; CDR3: CASSLGQGIAYEQYF